This TCR beta chain was retrieved from a study of blood T cell repertoires in COVID-19. As for the study in general: Researchers got acute and convalescent COVID-19 samples from the United States, Italy and Spain. In each case, the material was cDNA or gDNA derived from T cells, B-cell-depleted T cells, or PBMCs.

Original methodology: Amplification with reference gene primers provided the estimates of nucleated cell counts. The protocol was immunoSEQ multiplex PCR, while the TCRdb copy is restricted to in-frame clones and leaves out a portion. The D gene and trimming were derived from the DNA, and the V and J assignments and clone size from that table. The sample carries about 24,000 clones, roughly nine tenths recorded once. Sequencing was done on a sample of peripheral blood. The origin of this receptor is a man between 65 and 80 years old with acute or convalescent COVID-19.

The CDR3 sequence: CASLGTSGRAYNEQFF. In nucleotides, the CDR3 is TGTGCCAGCCTGGGGACTAGCGGGAGAGCCTACAATGAGCAGTTCTTC. The V and J genes are TRBV28 and TRBJ2-1; 14 positions agree with TRBD2. Germline trimming cut 8 bases from V and 2 bases from J; bases unmatched to any gene: 5. CDR1 and CDR2 (germline): MDHEN, SYDVKM. The CDR3 sequence is 16 residues long.